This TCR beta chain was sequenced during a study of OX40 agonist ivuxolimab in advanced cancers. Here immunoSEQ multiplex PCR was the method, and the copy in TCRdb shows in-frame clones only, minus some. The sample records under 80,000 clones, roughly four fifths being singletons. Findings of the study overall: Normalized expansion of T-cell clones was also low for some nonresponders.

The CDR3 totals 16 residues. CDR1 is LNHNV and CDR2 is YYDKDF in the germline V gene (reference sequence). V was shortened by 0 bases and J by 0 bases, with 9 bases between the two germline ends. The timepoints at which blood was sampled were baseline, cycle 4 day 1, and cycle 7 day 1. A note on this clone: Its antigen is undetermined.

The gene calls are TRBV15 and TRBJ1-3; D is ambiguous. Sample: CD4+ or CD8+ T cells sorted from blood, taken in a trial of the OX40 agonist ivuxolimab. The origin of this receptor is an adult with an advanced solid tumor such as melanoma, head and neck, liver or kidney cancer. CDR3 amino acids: CATSRDPTVSGNTIYF. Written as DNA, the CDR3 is TGTGCCACCAGCAGAGATCCGACGGTCTCTGGAAACACCATATATTTT.